This entry concerns a single T cell receptor (beta chain). The data are from a study of Ad26.COV2.S vaccination and SARS-CoV-2 variants. TCRdb keeps only in-frame clones here, not all; method: immunoSEQ multiplex PCR. The data contain a few hundred thousand clones, about nine tenths of them seen just once; the ten biggest clones take up around 3.7%. Treatment noted: 19 received Ad26.COV2.S at low or high dose, single or two shots; 5 received placebo; per-sample allocation not given. Day 63 after the first vaccine or placebo injection was the time point for sampling. The sequence was collected from a person aged 18-60 years who received the Ad26.COV2.S COVID-19 vaccine or a placebo. This material consisted of peripheral blood, taken in a trial of Ad26.COV2.S vaccine versus placebo.

CDR3 sequence (DNA): TGTGCCAGCAGCTTGGTGGGGGGGACAGGGTCTAGGAATGAGCAGTTCTTC. Encoded protein: CASSLVGGTGSRNEQFF. The genes are TRBV5-8 and TRBJ2-1; 9 positions agree with TRBD1. The CDR3 is 17 residues long. Trimming cost V 0 bases and J 7 bases; bases outside gene matches: 11. Germline CDR1 and CDR2: SGHTS and YDEGEE.